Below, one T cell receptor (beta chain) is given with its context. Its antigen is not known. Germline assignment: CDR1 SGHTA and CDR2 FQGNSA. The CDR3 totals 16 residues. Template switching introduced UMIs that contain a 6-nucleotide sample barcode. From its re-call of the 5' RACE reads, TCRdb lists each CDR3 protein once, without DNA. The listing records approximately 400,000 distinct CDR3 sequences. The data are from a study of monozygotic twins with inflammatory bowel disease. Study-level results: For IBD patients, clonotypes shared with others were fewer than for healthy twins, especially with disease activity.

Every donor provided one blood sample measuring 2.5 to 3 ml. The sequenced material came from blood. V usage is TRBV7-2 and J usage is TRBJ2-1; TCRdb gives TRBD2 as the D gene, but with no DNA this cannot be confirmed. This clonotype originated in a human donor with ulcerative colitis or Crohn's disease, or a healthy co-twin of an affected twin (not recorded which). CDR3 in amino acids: CASSLLRRGGLNEQFF.